The rows below give T cell receptor beta chains drawn from one sample of a study of shared clonotypes between healthy human individuals. Assay used: immunoSEQ multiplex PCR; TCRdb lists only in-frame clones, some missing. The sample holds about 2,100,000 clones, around 93% seen once. The material sequenced was naive CD8+ T cells from PBMCs. The receptors shown here come from a man aged 18 to 30 in good health. Some clones in this sample may be carry-over from other donors' samples. The CDR3 runs from the conserved cysteine through the conserved F or W. A D gene is named only where the DNA matches it firmly. Expanded clones are given a class, and other clones once, few, many or no size at all.

TRBV7-9	.	TRBJ2-6	.	TGTGCCAGCAGCTTACCAGGGGTAACCGGGGCCAACGTCCTGACTTTC	CASSLPGVTGANVLTF
TRBV7-9	TRBD1	TRBJ2-3	.	TGTGCCAGCTTCCAGCCGCGGGCAGGGGGCAATATGTTCACAGATACGCAGTATTTT	CASFQPRAGGNMFTDTQYF
TRBV27	TRBD1	TRBJ2-1	.	TGTGCCAGCAGTTTATTAGGGGACAGGGGCTATGAGCAGTTCTTC	CASSLLGDRGYEQFF
TRBV15	TRBD2	TRBJ2-1	.	TGTGCCACCAGCAACGGACTAGCGGTCAACAATGAGCAGTTCTTC	CATSNGLAVNNEQFF
TRBV29-1	.	TRBJ2-1	once	TGCAGCGCCTTAGGGGCAGGGGATGAGCAGTTCTTC	CSALGAGDEQFF
TRBV9	.	TRBJ2-2	.	TGTGCCAGCAGCTATCTGTCTGGGGAGCTGTTTTTT	CASSYLSGELFF
TRBV10-3	.	TRBJ2-1	.	TGTGCCATCAGTGAACCGGGACATTCCTACAATGAGCAGTTCTTC	CAISEPGHSYNEQFF
TRBV10-2	TRBD2	TRBJ2-1	.	TGCGCCAGCAGTGGGCCAATAGCGGGCTCCTACAATGAGCAGTTCTTC	CASSGPIAGSYNEQFF
TRBV2	.	TRBJ1-5	few	TGTGCCAGCAGTGAACGGTTCAATCAGCCCCAGCATTTT	CASSERFNQPQHF
TRBV5-1	.	TRBJ2-5	.	TGCGCCAGCAGCTTGGCCAACCGAAAAGAGACCCAGTACTTC	CASSLANRKETQYF
TRBV5-1	TRBD1	TRBJ1-1	.	TGCGCCAGCAGCTCCTTGGACAGGACCGTAAAGTTGAACACTGAAGCTTTCTTT	CASSSLDRTVKLNTEAFF
TRBV9	.	TRBJ1-2	.	TGTGCCAGCAGCGCTTCGGTGGGCGCTTGGGGCTACACCTTC	CASSASVGAWGYTF
TRBV18	.	TRBJ1-2	.	TGTGCCAGCTCACCACCTTTTACAGGGAACTATGGCTACACCTTC	CASSPPFTGNYGYTF
TRBV5-6	TRBD1	TRBJ1-4	.	TGTGCCAGCAGCTCCGGGACAGGGGATGAAAAACTGTTTTTT	CASSSGTGDEKLFF
TRBV29-1	TRBD1	TRBJ2-6	.	TGCAGCGTCGAAAGGTCAGGGGGCATTGGGGCCAACGTCCTGACTTTC	CSVERSGGIGANVLTF
TRBV7-6	TRBD1	TRBJ2-6	.	TGTGCCAGCAGCGGCCGGACAGGGGCCCTACCAGCCACTGGGGCCAACGTCCTGACTTTC	CASSGRTGALPATGANVLTF
TRBV9	.	TRBJ1-2	few	TGTGCCAGCAGCCTCCGAAACCGAGACGACGCCTATGGCTACACCTTC	CASSLRNRDDAYGYTF
TRBV27	TRBD2	TRBJ2-5	.	TGTGCCAGCAGTTCACGACTAGCGGACCAAGAGACCCAGTACTTC	CASSSRLADQETQYF
TRBV27	.	TRBJ1-4	.	TGTGCCAGCAGTTTCCACCCAGGGAACCGTAATGAAAAACTGTTTTTT	CASSFHPGNRNEKLFF
TRBV4-1	.	TRBJ1-1	.	TGCGCCAGCAGCCAGACCCCAAACCGAGGCACTGAAGCTTTCTTT	CASSQTPNRGTEAFF
TRBV2	.	TRBJ1-5	large	TGTGCCAGCAGTGAAGAAGGGGCTCAGCCCCAGCATTTT	CASSEEGAQPQHF
TRBV6-6	.	TRBJ2-7	.	TGTGCCAGCAGTTACTGGGACGAGCAGTACTTC	CASSYWDEQYF
TRBV15	TRBD1	TRBJ2-7	once	TGTGCCACCAGCAGAACTCGACAGGGACCCTACGAGCAGTACTTC	CATSRTRQGPYEQYF
TRBV19	.	TRBJ2-1	.	TGTGCCAGTAGTATAAGTCAGGGGGGGCGGAATGAGCAGTTCTTC	CASSISQGGRNEQFF
TRBV7-9	TRBD1	TRBJ2-7	.	TGTGCCAGCAGCTTCTCGGGACAGACCTACGAGCAGTACTTC	CASSFSGQTYEQYF
TRBV2	TRBD2	TRBJ2-1	once	TGTGCCAGCAGTACATCTAGCGGGAGGGTCTACAATGAGCAGTTCTTC	CASSTSSGRVYNEQFF
TRBV29-1	TRBD2	TRBJ2-7	.	TGCAGCGTTGAATTTGCGGGAGGGTCCTACGAGCAGTACTTC	CSVEFAGGSYEQYF
TRBV7-9	.	TRBJ2-1	few	TGTGCCAGCAGCCATGCTGGTGGTGAGCAGTTCTTC	CASSHAGGEQFF
TRBV28	TRBD2	TRBJ2-7	.	TGTGCCAGCAGTTTCCGACTAGCGGGAGGCCACGAGCAGTACTTC	CASSFRLAGGHEQYF
TRBV4-3	.	TRBJ2-7	once	TGCGCCAGCAGCCAAGACGGTGTGAGTCAGTACTTC	CASSQDGVSQYF
TRBV15	.	TRBJ1-5	.	TGTGCCACCAGCAAAAGCGGACAGACCAATCAGCCCCAGCATTTT	CATSKSGQTNQPQHF
TRBV25-1	TRBD2	TRBJ2-7	.	TGTGCCAGCAGTGACTTTAGCGGGGGCGAGCAGTACTTC	CASSDFSGGEQYF
TRBV30	.	TRBJ1-1	few	TGTGCCTGGAGTGAGGACCACACTGAAGCTTTCTTT	CAWSEDHTEAFF
TRBV7-7	.	TRBJ1-2	.	TGTGCCAGCAGCTTACGGGCCAGAGGAAGCTATGACTACACCTTC	CASSLRARGSYDYTF
TRBV7-9	TRBD2	TRBJ2-3	.	TGTGCCAGCAGCTCACTAGCGTTCCAAACAGATACGCAGTATTTT	CASSSLAFQTDTQYF
TRBV6-5	.	TRBJ2-5	.	TGTGCCAGCGTGGGGGGGGCGCGGGAGACCCAGTACTTC	CASVGGARETQYF
TRBV18	.	TRBJ2-5	.	TGTGCCAGCTCACCTGCGGGGACTCAAGAGACCCAGTACTTC	CASSPAGTQETQYF
TRBV9	.	TRBJ1-1	.	TGTGCCAGCAGCTGGGGACGCAACACTGAAGCTTTCTTT	CASSWGRNTEAFF
TRBV5-6	TRBD2	TRBJ2-7	.	TGTGCCAGCAGCCAGGATATGAATAGCGGGAGAGGGGACTACGAGCAGTACTTC	CASSQDMNSGRGDYEQYF
TRBV5-1	.	TRBJ1-2	.	TGCGCCAGCAGCCTCGGGACGACGCAGGGCTATGGCTACACCTTC	CASSLGTTQGYGYTF
TRBV14	.	TRBJ2-7	.	TGTGCCAGCAGCCAATTCGGCTACGAGCAGTACTTC	CASSQFGYEQYF
TRBV5-1	.	TRBJ2-5	.	TGCGCCAGCAGCCCCCATATAAGGGAGACCCAGTACTTC	CASSPHIRETQYF
TRBV18	TRBD2	TRBJ2-1	.	TGTGCCAGCTCAGAACTTAGCGGGAGAAGGGCAACCTACAATGAGCAGTTCTTC	CASSELSGRRATYNEQFF
TRBV4-2	.	TRBJ2-7	.	TGTGCCACGGGGCAGGGGGGTTCCTACGAGCAGTACTTC	CATGQGGSYEQYF
TRBV6-1	.	TRBJ1-1	.	TGTGCCAGCAGTGAGCAGACAGAGGACACTGAAGCTTTCTTT	CASSEQTEDTEAFF